This is a list of T cell receptor beta chains from one sample in a study of blood T cell repertoires in COVID-19. Assay used: immunoSEQ multiplex PCR; TCRdb lists only in-frame clones, some missing. The table has roughly 150,000 clones, around 85% seen once. The sample taken for sequencing was peripheral blood. The receptors come from an elderly woman with COVID-19, enrolled during active disease. The CDR3 runs from the conserved cysteine through the conserved F or W. D genes are given only for firm matches. Part of the rows lack a size; the others show once, few, many or a class for expanded clones.

size	D	V	J	CDR3	DNA
NA	NA	TRBV6-5	TRBJ1-1	CASSYRGGAFF	TGTGCCAGCAGTTACCGGGGGGGGGCTTTCTTT
NA	TRBD2	TRBV18	TRBJ2-1	CASSPPGLAAPQEFF	TGTGCCAGCTCACCCCCGGGACTAGCGGCCCCCCAGGAGTTCTTC
NA	TRBD2	TRBV7-2	TRBJ2-1	CASSSPTSGNIHEQFF	TGTGCCAGCAGCTCCCCGACTAGCGGGAATATCCATGAGCAGTTCTTC
NA	TRBD1	TRBV5-5	TRBJ1-3	CASSTDRAKGNTIYF	TGTGCCAGCAGCACGGACAGGGCGAAAGGAAACACCATATATTTT
NA	NA	TRBV19	TRBJ1-2	CASSQGQFYGYTF	TGTGCCAGTAGCCAAGGACAGTTCTATGGCTACACCTTC
NA	NA	TRBV5-4	TRBJ2-5	CASSPSVVASKETQYF	TGTGCCAGCAGCCCCTCGGTTGTTGCTTCTAAAGAGACCCAGTACTTC
NA	NA	TRBV11-2	TRBJ2-7	CASSWTAYEQYF	TGTGCCAGCAGCTGGACAGCCTACGAGCAGTACTTC
NA	TRBD1	TRBV11-2	TRBJ1-1	CASSSFDRGLAAFF	TGTGCCAGCAGCTCGTTCGACAGGGGGCTGGCAGCTTTCTTT
NA	NA	TRBV6-2/TRBV6-3	TRBJ2-3	CASSNPRTTSTDTQYF	TGTGCCAGCAGTAACCCCCGGACAACTAGCACAGATACGCAGTATTTT
NA	NA	TRBV28	TRBJ1-1	CASSHLRLTGRTIRTEAFF	TGTGCCAGCAGTCACCTCCGATTGACAGGCCGGACAATTCGGACTGAAGCTTTCTTT
NA	TRBD1	TRBV7-9	TRBJ1-1	CASSGKQGTEAFF	TGTGCCAGCAGCGGCAAACAGGGGACTGAAGCTTTCTTT
few	TRBD1	TRBV5-1	TRBJ1-2	CASSLGRDSTSGYTF	TGCGCCAGCAGCTTGGGGCGGGACAGCACTTCTGGCTACACCTTC
NA	NA	TRBV6-5	TRBJ2-6	CANVRVYGANVLTF	TGTGCCAACGTCCGGGTATACGGGGCCAACGTCCTGACTTTC
NA	TRBD1	TRBV5-5	TRBJ2-3	CASSLVFGDRSTDTQYF	TGTGCCAGCAGCTTGGTTTTTGGGGACAGGAGCACAGATACGCAGTATTTT
NA	NA	TRBV5-1	TRBJ1-1	CASSFAGNTEAFF	TGCGCCAGCAGCTTCGCAGGTAACACTGAAGCTTTCTTT
NA	NA	TRBV7-8	TRBJ1-1	CASSLKGVTEAFF	TGTGCCAGCAGCTTAAAGGGGGTAACTGAAGCTTTCTTT
NA	NA	TRBV3-1/TRBV3-2	TRBJ2-7	CASSQDSHSLTTYEQYF	TGTGCCAGCAGCCAAGACTCGCACTCTTTAACGACCTACGAGCAGTACTTC
NA	NA	TRBV28	TRBJ2-7	CASSLLPGRSSYEQYF	TGTGCCAGCAGTCTCTTACCCGGAAGGAGCTCCTACGAGCAGTACTTC
NA	TRBD1	TRBV10-3	TRBJ1-2	CAISEWTGRGYTF	TGTGCCATCAGTGAGTGGACAGGGCGAGGCTACACCTTC
NA	TRBD1	TRBV7-9	TRBJ1-2	CASSLQGAVGYTF	TGTGCCAGCAGCTTACAGGGGGCTGTTGGCTACACCTTC
NA	TRBD1	TRBV27	TRBJ1-1	CATGLDRVSEAFF	TGTGCCACCGGACTTGACAGGGTATCTGAAGCTTTCTTT
NA	NA	TRBV10-1	TRBJ1-4	CASSESYQGGEKLFF	TGCGCCAGCAGTGAGTCTTACCAAGGCGGTGAAAAACTGTTTTTT
NA	TRBD2	TRBV28	TRBJ2-7	CASSQLAGAVYEQYF	TGTGCCAGCAGCCAACTAGCGGGGGCGGTCTACGAGCAGTACTTC
NA	NA	TRBV4-2	TRBJ1-4	CASSYQQVLTNEKLFF	TGTGCCAGCAGCTACCAACAGGTCCTCACTAATGAAAAACTGTTTTTT
NA	TRBD1	TRBV7-3	TRBJ1-1	CASMLNPTGDAFF	TGTGCCAGCATGCTAAACCCGACAGGGGATGCTTTCTTT
NA	NA	TRBV2	TRBJ1-1	CASSERQKYTEAFF	TGTGCCAGCAGTGAACGACAGAAATACACTGAAGCTTTCTTT
NA	TRBD1	TRBV6-5	TRBJ2-3	CASSRTGYTLDTQYF	TGTGCCAGCAGCAGGACAGGGTACACACTTGATACGCAGTATTTT
NA	NA	TRBV18	TRBJ1-1	CASSSGENTEAFF	TGTGCCAGCTCAAGCGGGGAAAACACTGAAGCTTTCTTT
once	TRBD1	TRBV11-2	TRBJ2-7	CASSLGDSSTYEQYF	TGTGCCAGCAGCTTAGGGGACAGCTCCACCTACGAGCAGTACTTC
NA	TRBD1	TRBV29-1	TRBJ1-2	CSVTFLQGAGGYTF	TGCAGCGTTACCTTCTTACAGGGGGCTGGTGGCTACACCTTC
NA	NA	TRBV29-1	TRBJ1-1	CSAAGVIATEAFF	TGCAGCGCCGCAGGGGTAATTGCGACTGAAGCTTTCTTT
NA	NA	TRBV6-5	TRBJ1-3	CASGVSTGGGNTIYF	TGTGCCAGCGGAGTATCGACAGGCGGCGGAAACACCATATATTTT
NA	NA	TRBV5-1	TRBJ1-6	CASSPTQGGNSPLHF	TGCGCCAGCAGCCCAACCCAGGGCGGTAATTCACCCCTCCACTTT
NA	NA	TRBV11-1	TRBJ2-1	CASSSAGFGEQFF	TGTGCCAGCAGCTCCGCAGGGTTTGGAGAGCAGTTCTTC
once	TRBD1	TRBV6-5	TRBJ1-2	CASRRDRGYGYTF	TGTGCCAGCAGGAGGGACAGGGGGTATGGCTACACCTTC
NA	TRBD1	TRBV5-6	TRBJ1-5	CASSPRTGAPNQPQHF	TGTGCCAGCAGCCCGAGGACAGGGGCCCCCAATCAGCCCCAGCATTTT
NA	NA	TRBV19	TRBJ2-4	CASSVIAKNIQYF	TGTGCCAGTAGCGTTATAGCCAAAAACATTCAGTACTTC
NA	NA	TRBV9	TRBJ1-2	CASSADSHGYTF	TGTGCCAGCAGCGCGGACAGTCATGGCTACACCTTC
once	TRBD2	TRBV9	TRBJ2-1	CASSVGTSDNEQFF	TGTGCCAGCAGCGTAGGGACTAGCGACAATGAGCAGTTCTTC
few	NA	TRBV7-2	TRBJ1-3	CASSPQQVSSGNTIYF	TGTGCCAGCAGCCCGCAACAGGTCAGCTCTGGAAACACCATATATTTT
NA	TRBD1	TRBV5-1	TRBJ1-4	CASSTGERGEKLFF	TGCGCCAGCAGCACAGGGGAGAGGGGTGAAAAACTGTTTTTT
once	NA	TRBV2	TRBJ2-3	CASLDPGALEDTQYF	TGTGCCAGCCTGGACCCAGGGGCCCTCGAAGATACGCAGTATTTT
NA	NA	TRBV6-1	TRBJ1-2	CASSEEPPDRRGGYTF	TGTGCCAGCAGTGAAGAACCTCCGGACCGCCGGGGTGGCTACACCTTC
NA	TRBD1	TRBV5-1	TRBJ2-1	CASSTRQGLNEQFF	TGCGCCAGCAGCACACGACAGGGCCTCAATGAGCAGTTCTTC